A single sample gave rise to the 27 T cell receptor beta chains below, sequenced in a study of radiation and T cells in renal cell carcinoma. Time point specified: baseline pretreatment blood. Treatment here: 15 Gy SBRT to primary tumor, nephrectomy 4 weeks later. TCRdb keeps only in-frame clones here, not all; method: immunoSEQ multiplex PCR. The data show about 130,000 clones, around 80% seen once. Sequenced material: blood, taken from a patient whose treatment included radiotherapy and nephrectomy. These receptors came from a woman aged 60-75 years with renal cell carcinoma.

The rearrangement joins TRBV2 to TRBJ2-5; D possibly matches TRBD1 or TRBD2 (6 bases each). The germline V gene encodes CDR1 SNHLY and CDR2 FYNNEI. V was clipped by 11 bases and J by 5 bases, with 18 bases between them. There are 13 residues in the CDR3. The CDR3, as DNA: TGTGCCGGTCGAGCAGGGGAGGAGGAGACCCAGTACTTC. Its protein product is CAGRAGEEETQYF.

The V call is TRBV9, the J call TRBJ2-1; TRBD2 aligns across 7 bases. Germline CDR1 SGDLS, CDR2 YYNGEE. This CDR3 has 15 amino acids. The junction had 12 bases not matched to a gene; V was cut back by 0 bases and J by 12 bases. CDR3 DNA: TGTGCCAGCAGCGTAGGAGCGGGACCCTTTAATAGGCAGTTCTTC. Its translation is CASSVGAGPFNRQFF.

The chain links TRBV19 to TRBJ1-2, with a weak D call TRBD1 (6 bases). Germline V CDR1 and CDR2: LNHDA, SQIVND (reference sequence). Trimming removed 7 bases at V and 7 bases at J, with 16 bases between. There are 13 residues in the CDR3. The CDR3: CASTMDRTSGYTF. The CDR3 bases are TGTGCCAGTACCATGGACAGAACTAGTGGCTACACCTTC.

The chain couples TRBV2 to TRBJ1-1, with D possibly matching TRBD1 (6 bases). V shed 1 base and J shed 5 bases, with 14 bases lying between them. CDR1 and CDR2 (germline): SNHLY, FYNNEI. The CDR3 has 15 amino acids. CDR3 bases: TGTGCCAGCAGTGAAGGGCAGGGGAGGTTGACTGAAGCTTTCTTT. Its protein is CASSEGQGRLTEAFF.

The V call is TRBV19, the J call TRBJ1-1; D ambiguous. Germline loops: CDR1 LNHDA, CDR2 SQIVND (reference sequence). The CDR3 extends over 14 amino acids. The ends were cut back, 3 bases at V and 2 bases at J, with 10 bases in the middle. This chain's CDR3 is CASSIHRANTEAFF. The CDR3 nucleotides read TGTGCCAGTAGTATTCACAGAGCCAACACTGAAGCTTTCTTT.

This chain connects TRBV7-9 to TRBJ1-4; 7 bases are a match to TRBD1. V lost 3 bases and J lost 5; bases outside the gene matches: 6. The germline V gene has CDR1 SEHNR and CDR2 FQNEAQ (reference sequence). There are 15 residues in the CDR3. CDR3 amino acids: CASSFWTGGNEKLFF. The CDR3 coding sequence is TGTGCCAGCAGCTTTTGGACAGGAGGGAATGAAAAACTGTTTTTT.

The sample holds a few counts of this clone. J is TRBJ2-1 and V is TRBV27; a possible D gene is TRBD1 (6 bases). V lost 5 bases and J 6 bases, leaving 14 bases between the germline ends. Per the germline V gene, CDR1 is MNHEY and CDR2 is SMNVEV (reference sequence). The CDR3 runs to 14 residues. The CDR3 protein is CASSPHRDTNEQFF. The CDR3 coding sequence is TGTGCCAGCAGTCCTCACCGGGACACCAATGAGCAGTTCTTC.

This chain links TRBV11-2 with TRBJ1-2; 8 bases line up with TRBD1. J was trimmed by 5 bases and V by 2 bases; bases with no gene match: 4. The CDR3 spans 14 residues. In germline, CDR1 is SGHAT, CDR2 FQNNGV. CDR3 sequence reads: CASSLTGTGYGYTF. In nucleotides, the CDR3 is TGTGCCAGCAGCTTAACGGGGACAGGTTATGGCTACACCTTC.

V is TRBV30 and J is TRBJ2-7; TRBD1 aligns across 8 bases. There are 14 residues in the CDR3. Germline V CDR1 and CDR2: GTSNPN, SVGIG (reference sequence). V lost 1 base to trimming and J lost 3 bases; unmatched junction nucleotides: 5. The CDR3 region has the DNA TGTGCCTGGAGTGCACAGGGGGAAGGCTACGAGCAGTACTTC. Translation gives CAWSAQGEGYEQYF.

J is TRBJ2-1 and V is TRBV19; D is ambiguous. V lost 4 bases, J lost 14 bases, and 15 bases lay in between. The CDR3 is 12 amino acids. Germline values: CDR1 LNHDA, CDR2 SQIVND (reference sequence). The CDR3 loop reads CASSSLGQEEFF. The CDR3 region has the DNA TGTGCCAGTAGTAGTCTCGGTCAGGAAGAGTTCTTC.

The rearrangement uses TRBV9 and TRBJ2-1; 8 nucleotides agree with TRBD1. CDR3 length equals 15 residues. Germline V gene sequence: CDR1 SGDLS, CDR2 YYNGEE. Trimming cost V 3 bases and J 1 base; bases outside gene matches: 3. CDR3 coding DNA: TGTGCCAGCAGCGCAGGGGGCGGGTCCTACAATGAGCAGTTCTTC. It is translated as CASSAGGGSYNEQFF. The whole variable domain, remainder taken from reference TRBV9 and TRBJ2-1, is DSGVTQTPKHLITATGQRVTLRCSPRSGDLSVYWYQQSLDQGLQFLIQYYNGEERAKGNILERFSAQQFPDLHSELNLSSLELGDSALYFCASSAGGGSYNEQFFGPGTRLTVL.

The gene calls are TRBV19 and TRBJ1-5, with 7 positions matching TRBD1. The CDR3 is 15 residues long. From germline, CDR1 is LNHDA and CDR2 SQIVND (reference sequence). Trimming cost V 7 bases and J 6 bases; bases outside gene matches: 12. CDR3 loop: CASTLGQEAGQPQHF. The DNA of the CDR3 is TGTGCCAGTACCCTCGGACAGGAGGCAGGTCAGCCCCAGCATTTT. The full variable domain, in which reference TRBV19 and TRBJ1-5 provide the parts outside the CDR3, is DGGITQSPKYLFRKEGQNVTLSCEQNLNHDAMYWYRQDPGQGLRLIYYSQIVNDFQKGDIAEGYSVSREKKESFPLTVTSAQKNPTAFYLCASTLGQEAGQPQHFGDGTRLSIL.

The chain has TRBV2 and TRBJ1-3; 9 bases fit TRBD1. V lost 5 bases to trimming and J lost 1 base; unmatched junction nucleotides: 15. CDR1 SNHLY and CDR2 FYNNEI come from the germline V gene. This CDR3 is 19 amino acids long. The CDR3 DNA reads as TGTGCCAGCAGTTTCAACCGGAAGGACAGGGGATCATCTGGAAACACCATATATTTT. Protein: CASSFNRKDRGSSGNTIYF.

The rearrangement uses TRBV11-1 and TRBJ2-7; D uncertain. This CDR3 is built from 16 residues. Trimming left V 5 bases short and J 0 bases short, with 17 bases between. CDR1 and CDR2 from the germline V gene are SGHAT and FQDESV (reference sequence). CDR3 coding DNA: TGTGCCAGCAGCAGGGCACGAGGCGGAAACTCCTACGAGCAGTACTTC. This encodes CASSRARGGNSYEQYF. The full variable domain, in which reference TRBV11-1 and TRBJ2-7 provide the parts outside the CDR3, is EAEVAQSPRYKITEKSQAVAFWCDPISGHATLYWYRQILGQGPELLVQFQDESVVDDSQLPKDRFSAERLKGVDSTLKIQPAELGDSAMYLCASSRARGGNSYEQYFGPGTRLTVT.

The chain recombines TRBV4-1 with TRBJ1-2; 7 bases are shared with TRBD1. This CDR3 spans 14 amino acids. V was clipped by 1 base and J by 10 bases; unmatched bases: 9. Per the germline V gene, CDR1 is MGHRA and CDR2 is YSYEKL. The CDR3, as DNA: TGCGCCAGCAGCCAAGTAGGGGGGACAGAGTCCTACACCTTC. This gives the protein CASSQVGGTESYTF.

The chain has TRBV5-6 and TRBJ1-1, with unresolved D. The CDR3 is 15 residues long. Germline values: CDR1 SGHDT, CDR2 YYEEEE. Trimming pared 5 bases from V and 1 base from J, leaving 15 bases between. The CDR3 DNA follows: TGTGCCAGCAGGCCTAGGGCCAATAAGAACACTGAAGCTTTCTTT. Translated: CASRPRANKNTEAFF.

The rearrangement uses TRBV19 and TRBJ2-5; D is possibly TRBD2 (6 bases). The CDR3 totals 15 residues. Trimming removed 4 bases from V and 0 bases from J, with 12 bases in between. CDR1 is LNHDA and CDR2 is SQIVND in the germline V gene (reference sequence). As DNA, the CDR3 is TGTGCCAGTAGTACCATAGCGGCGTACCAAGAGACCCAGTACTTC. As protein: CASSTIAAYQETQYF.

The V call is TRBV7-2, the J call TRBJ2-7; unclear D gene. V shed 5 bases and J shed 6 bases, with 11 bases lying between them. This CDR3 contains 12 residues. The germline gives CDR1 SGHTA, CDR2 FQGNSA. CDR3 in amino acids: CASSPKIVEQYF. CDR3 in DNA: TGTGCCAGCAGCCCCAAGATCGTCGAGCAGTACTTC.

The table lists this clone with a few counts. The rearrangement links TRBV2 to TRBJ2-2, with no clear D. The germline gives CDR1 SNHLY, CDR2 FYNNEI. V lost 8 bases and J lost 2, with 12 bases in between. This CDR3 has 14 residues. The CDR3 loop reads CASAITDNTGELFF. CDR3 DNA: TGTGCCAGCGCGATAACAGATAACACCGGGGAGCTGTTTTTT.

V and J are TRBV13 and TRBJ2-1; D is perhaps TRBD1 (6 bases). V gave up 3 bases and J gave up 8 bases, with 17 bases separating them. The CDR3 loop spans 15 amino acids. Germline values: CDR1 PRHDT, CDR2 FYEKMQ (reference sequence). The CDR3 loop reads CASSLWGPGSDEQFF. The CDR3 DNA follows: TGTGCCAGCAGCTTGTGGGGGCCGGGGAGCGATGAGCAGTTCTTC.

The chain uses TRBV6-5 and TRBJ1-1; possibly TRBD1 for D (6 bases). V was trimmed by 0 bases and J by 2 bases, leaving 10 bases between them. The CDR3 contains 15 residues. The germline V gene encodes CDR1 MNHEY and CDR2 SVGAGI. CDR3 DNA sequence: TGTGCCAGCAGTTACTCGGGGGGGCTAAACACTGAAGCTTTCTTT. It encodes CASSYSGGLNTEAFF.

CDR3 nucleotides: TGTGCCAGCAGCTCAGACAGTGGGGCCAACGTCCTGACTTTC. It codes for CASSSDSGANVLTF. The chain has TRBV5-4 and TRBJ2-6; possibly TRBD1 for D (5 bases). Trimming shortened V by 3 bases and J by 3 bases, and 7 bases separated the two germline ends. This CDR3 contains 14 residues. The germline gives CDR1 SGHNT, CDR2 YYREEE (reference sequence).

The chain couples TRBV7-9 to TRBJ2-1, with a possible D match to TRBD1 (7 bases). The V gene's germline CDR1 is SEHNR and CDR2 FQNEAQ (reference sequence). Deletions cut 8 bases from V and 10 bases from J, with 18 bases between. This CDR3 spans 13 amino acids. This CDR3 is CASQGGQQSEQFF. CDR3 in DNA: TGTGCCAGCCAGGGGGGACAACAATCCGAGCAGTTCTTC.

V and J are TRBV7-8 and TRBJ2-2, with TRBD1 identical over 9 bases. Germline-derived CDR1 and CDR2 are SGHVS and FQNEAQ. This CDR3 has 16 amino acids. The ends lost 4 bases at V and 4 bases at J; junction bases unmatched: 7. CDR3 amino acids: CASSSYGTGTTGELFF. CDR3 DNA: TGTGCCAGCAGCTCCTATGGGACAGGGACCACCGGGGAGCTGTTTTTT.

As concerns this clone: The sample has other DNA sequences that encode this CDR3 too. This CDR3 reads CASSIGETAYNSPLHF. In nucleotides, the CDR3 is TGTGCCAGTAGTATTGGGGAAACAGCCTATAATTCACCCCTCCACTTT. The chain is built from TRBV19 and TRBJ1-6; D gene unclear. The V gene's germline CDR1 is LNHDA and CDR2 SQIVND (reference sequence). V was clipped by 3 bases and J by 2 bases, with 11 bases between them. CDR3 length equals 16 residues. Drawing the rest from reference TRBV19 and TRBJ1-6, the complete variable domain is DGGITQSPKYLFRKEGQNVTLSCEQNLNHDAMYWYRQDPGQGLRLIYYSQIVNDFQKGDIAEGYSVSREKKESFPLTVTSAQKNPTAFYLCASSIGETAYNSPLHFGNGTRLTVT.

The chain employs TRBV27 and TRBJ2-7, with D possibly being TRBD1 (5 bases). V was shortened by 5 bases and J by 4 bases, with 21 bases between the two germline ends. The CDR3 is 16 residues long. CDR1 is MNHEY and CDR2 is SMNVEV in the germline V gene (reference sequence). The DNA of the CDR3 is TGTGCCAGCAGTGGACGCAGGGTGTTAACATTGTACGAGCAGTACTTC. Its translation: CASSGRRVLTLYEQYF.

The chain employs TRBV27 and TRBJ2-5; TRBD1 agrees at 7 bases. The end of the DNA fits TRBJ2-7 better, so the J call may be wrong. The CDR3 is made up of 14 amino acids. Germline values: CDR1 MNHEY, CDR2 SMNVEV (reference sequence). In nucleotides, the CDR3 is TGTGCCAGCAGACCGACCGGGACAGACTACGAGCAGTACTTC. Its protein product is CASRPTGTDYEQYF.